The rows below give T cell receptor beta chains drawn from one sample of a study of T cells in Graves' hyperthyroidism and ophthalmopathy. TCRdb called the multiplex PCR reads again in MiXCR, with one record for every CDR3 protein. The sample consists of about 560,000 distinct CDR3 sequences, 16% of them appearing once. Sequencing was performed on blood. The receptors originated from a woman under 30 with Graves' hyperthyroidism. The conserved cysteine and the conserved F or W are not part of the CDR3 here. The order of the fields is V gene, J gene, CDR3 protein.

v_call: TRBV28
j_call: TRBJ2-6
cdr3_aa: ASTGTLGGPGANVLT

v_call: TRBV7-9
j_call: TRBJ2-7
cdr3_aa: ASSSDRRSSYEQY

v_call: TRBV15
j_call: TRBJ2-7
cdr3_aa: ATSSETITYEQY

v_call: TRBV27
j_call: TRBJ1-2
cdr3_aa: ASSPYDRKGNYGYT

v_call: TRBV5-1
j_call: TRBJ2-6
cdr3_aa: ASTMTLGQGSGANVLT

v_call: TRBV27
j_call: TRBJ1-1
cdr3_aa: ASSIDRGPSNTEAF

v_call: TRBV29-1
j_call: TRBJ2-4
cdr3_aa: SVGQGRKNIQY

v_call: TRBV4-3
j_call: TRBJ1-1
cdr3_aa: ASSQGLRTPNTEAF

v_call: TRBV14
j_call: TRBJ2-5
cdr3_aa: ASSQRWGTGAEETQY

v_call: TRBV10-2
j_call: TRBJ2-2
cdr3_aa: ASSEVAGELF

v_call: TRBV10-2
j_call: TRBJ1-5
cdr3_aa: ASKPGRAQPQH

v_call: TRBV29-1
j_call: TRBJ2-3
cdr3_aa: SVGVSSGLDTQY

v_call: TRBV11-2
j_call: TRBJ2-2
cdr3_aa: ASSLWAGTAGELF

v_call: TRBV5-1
j_call: TRBJ2-1
cdr3_aa: ASKALQNQF

v_call: TRBV6-1
j_call: TRBJ1-1
cdr3_aa: ASETGFDTEAF

v_call: TRBV9
j_call: TRBJ1-3
cdr3_aa: ASSVAGGNTIY

v_call: TRBV29-1
j_call: TRBJ2-7
cdr3_aa: SVENQETYEQY

v_call: TRBV7-9
j_call: TRBJ1-2
cdr3_aa: ASSLDGRGLDGYT

v_call: TRBV27
j_call: TRBJ2-5
cdr3_aa: ASNNMGGPRETQY

v_call: TRBV7-8
j_call: TRBJ2-1
cdr3_aa: ASSLRRQGGFNEQF

v_call: TRBV28
j_call: TRBJ2-3
cdr3_aa: ASSLLGPGDTQY

v_call: TRBV20-1
j_call: TRBJ1-5
cdr3_aa: SAGRGTHSNQPQH

v_call: TRBV6-2/TRBV6-3
j_call: TRBJ1-1
cdr3_aa: ASNLDRADTEAF

v_call: TRBV2
j_call: TRBJ1-5
cdr3_aa: ASSEDRGPNQPQH

v_call: TRBV12-3/TRBV12-4
j_call: TRBJ2-3
cdr3_aa: ASSLRIRGERTDTQY